One sample yielded the 11 T cell receptor beta chains listed below, sequenced in a study of blood T cell repertoires in COVID-19. Only in-frame clones appear in the TCRdb table, and some are missing; sequencing was by immunoSEQ multiplex PCR. The sample carries 70,000 or so clones, around 74% recorded once. Material for sequencing was peripheral blood. These receptors all stem from a man aged 60 to 69 with COVID-19, enrolled during active disease.

This clone came up a few times. V is TRBV5-5 and J is TRBJ2-2; tentatively, D is TRBD2 (6 bases). The CDR3 has 12 residues. Trimming stripped 4 bases from V and 7 bases from J, with 8 bases between. Germline V gene data show CDR1 as SGHKS and CDR2 as YYEKEE (reference sequence). The CDR3 protein is CASSRAGGELFF. The CDR3 DNA reads TGTGCCAGCAGCCGAGCGGGCGGGGAGCTGTTTTTT.

This clone was seen many times. The CDR3 spells CASSPREKLFF. DNA of the CDR3: TGTGCCAGCAGTCCTCGTGAAAAACTGTTTTTT. J is TRBJ1-4 and V is TRBV2, with D uncertain. V was pared by 5 bases and J by 7 bases, with 5 bases between. Germline V gene sequence: CDR1 SNHLY, CDR2 FYNNEI. This CDR3 has 11 amino acids.

This chain joins TRBV6-1 and TRBJ1-5; D not resolved. The CDR3 is 15 residues long. CDR1 is MNHNS, CDR2 SASEGT, per germline. The V end lost 2 bases, the J end lost 2 bases, and 10 bases lay between the germline ends. The CDR3 loop reads CASSEQTSRNQPQHF. CDR3 DNA sequence: TGTGCCAGCAGTGAACAAACTTCCCGCAATCAGCCCCAGCATTTT.

This chain joins TRBV30 and TRBJ2-6; 10 nucleotides match TRBD1. Trimming at V came to 7 bases and at J to 2 bases, leaving 11 bases not matched to a gene. CDR3 length: 17 residues. Germline V gives CDR1 GTSNPN, CDR2 SVGIG (reference sequence). The CDR3 coding sequence is TGTGCCTATCCGGGACAGGGGTTTTCTGCTGGGGCCAACGTCCTGACTTTC. It codes for CAYPGQGFSAGANVLTF.

The V call is TRBV3-1 (or the pseudogene TRBV3-2), the J call TRBJ2-3, with 9 nucleotides matching TRBD2. The CDR3 contains 15 residues. V lost 0 bases to trimming and J lost 4 bases; unmatched junction nucleotides: 2. Germline V lookup: CDR1 LGHDT, CDR2 YNNKEL (reference sequence). CDR3 nucleotides: TGTGCCAGCAGCCAAGAAGCGGGAGGCCCAGATACGCAGTATTTT. Translation: CASSQEAGGPDTQYF.

The chain has TRBV29-1 and TRBJ1-3; TRBD1 agrees at 7 bases. The germline CDR1 and CDR2 sequences are SQVTM and ANQGSEA. Germline trimming cut 7 bases from V and 7 bases from J; bases unmatched to any gene: 7. The CDR3 sequence is 12 residues long. CDR3 nucleotide sequence: TGCAGCGACTCCGACAGGGCCAACACCATATATTTT. It codes for CSDSDRANTIYF.

J is TRBJ1-2 and V is TRBV5-6; tentative D call: TRBD1 (5 bases). The CDR3 has 14 amino acids. Trimming left V 3 bases short and J 8 bases short, with 17 bases between. Germline V gene sequence: CDR1 SGHDT, CDR2 YYEEEE. DNA for the CDR3: TGTGCCAGCAGCTCACTTGACAGATTGCGCGGCTACACCTTC. Encoded protein: CASSSLDRLRGYTF.

This chain joins TRBV5-6 and TRBJ1-5; 7 positions agree with TRBD1. CDR1 and CDR2 from the germline V gene are SGHDT and YYEEEE. V was clipped by 4 bases and J by 0 bases; unmatched bases: 4. This CDR3 is 15 amino acids long. The CDR3 nucleotides read TGTGCCAGCAGCCCCCAGGGGGTTAGCAATCAGCCCCAGCATTTT. Residues: CASSPQGVSNQPQHF.

V and J are TRBV5-1 and TRBJ2-5, with 12 positions matching TRBD1. CDR3 size: 15 residues. Germline loops: CDR1 SGHRS, CDR2 YFSETQ. J lost 8 bases, V lost 0 bases, and 5 bases had no gene match. CDR3 region: CASSLEGQGAFTQYF. The CDR3 DNA follows: TGCGCCAGCAGCTTGGAGGGACAGGGGGCATTCACCCAGTACTTC.

This chain joins TRBV6-5 and TRBJ2-1; TRBD2 matches at 7 bases. The CDR3 runs to 15 residues. Trimming at V came to 7 bases and at J to 3 bases, leaving 9 bases not matched to a gene. Germline values: CDR1 MNHEY, CDR2 SVGAGI. The CDR3 nucleotides are TGTGCCAGCATGAGACGGGAGGACTACTACAATGAGCAGTTCTTC. It yields the protein CASMRREDYYNEQFF.

The rearrangement uses TRBV4-1 and TRBJ1-1, with D uncertain. Germline CDR1 is MGHRA and CDR2 is YSYEKL. V was clipped by 11 bases and J by 3 bases, with 16 bases between them. This CDR3 is built from 13 residues. CDR3 nucleotides: TGCGCCTCGGGATGGGGTTACGACACTGAAGCTTTCTTT. Translated, it gives CASGWGYDTEAFF.